These T cell receptor beta chains were read from a single sample in a study of cytomegalovirus exposure and HLA in healthy donors. Libraries were prepared by immunoSEQ multiplex PCR; TCRdb keeps only in-frame clonotypes and omits some of them. The sample lists 90,000 to 95,000 clones, roughly 80% occurring once. Sequencing input: PBMCs. The receptor set was obtained from a girl aged 2-10 years in good health and CMV-seropositive. The CDR3 runs from the conserved cysteine through the conserved F or W. Fields, in order: clone size, D gene, V gene, J gene, CDR3 protein, CDR3 DNA. The D gene is left open where the match is weak. A clone size is listed for some rows: how often the clone was seen (once, few, many), or a class if it is expanded.

-,-,TRBV29-1,TRBJ2-3,CSVGPRDTNTDTQYF,TGCAGCGTTGGGCCTCGGGACACGAACACAGATACGCAGTATTTT
-,-,TRBV28,TRBJ1-1,CASSQSAAGGYMNTEAFF,TGTGCCAGCAGTCAGAGTGCCGCAGGAGGCTACATGAACACTGAAGCTTTCTTT
-,TRBD1,TRBV28,TRBJ1-1,CASSFDRGAFF,TGTGCCAGCAGTTTTGACAGGGGGGCTTTCTTT
-,TRBD1,TRBV7-9,TRBJ1-1,CASSLTGVNTEAFF,TGTGCCAGCAGCTTAACAGGGGTGAACACTGAAGCTTTCTTT
-,TRBD1,TRBV5-1,TRBJ1-2,CASSLSGQGLYGYTF,TGCGCCAGCAGCTTGTCCGGACAGGGCCTTTATGGCTACACCTTC
few,TRBD1,TRBV13,TRBJ2-7,CASSGRQGYEQYF,TGTGCCAGCAGCGGGCGACAGGGCTACGAGCAGTACTTC
-,-,TRBV5-1,TRBJ1-2,CASSPGTITSRGYTF,TGCGCCAGCAGCCCGGGGACAATCACGTCTCGAGGCTACACCTTC
-,TRBD2,TRBV29-1,TRBJ2-7,CSVGGSYEQYF,TGCAGCGTGGGGGGGTCCTACGAGCAGTACTTC
-,-,TRBV6-5,TRBJ1-2,CASRQGLANYGYTF,TGTGCCAGCAGGCAGGGTTTAGCTAACTATGGCTACACCTTC
few,-,TRBV4-1,TRBJ1-3,CASSQDEGSGNTIYF,TGCGCCAGCAGCCAAGATGAGGGCTCTGGAAACACCATATATTTT
few,TRBD2,TRBV6-5,TRBJ2-1,CASSRGGVGGSEFF,TGTGCCAGCAGCCGTGGTGGGGTGGGCGGGAGTGAGTTCTTC
-,TRBD1,TRBV5-1,TRBJ2-1,CASSLGQGPNNEQFF,TGCGCCAGCAGCTTGGGACAGGGGCCCAACAATGAGCAGTTCTTC
-,TRBD1,TRBV6-5,TRBJ2-1,CASRGTAYNEQFF,TGTGCCAGCAGGGGGACAGCCTACAATGAGCAGTTCTTC
-,TRBD2,TRBV7-8,TRBJ2-1,CASSTGTSGRIHEQFF,TGTGCCAGCAGCACTGGGACTAGCGGGAGGATCCATGAGCAGTTCTTC
-,-,TRBV21-1,TRBJ1-5,CASSKAQGAYSNQPQHF,TGTGCCAGCAGCAAAGCACAGGGGGCTTATAGCAATCAGCCCCAGCATTTT
-,TRBD1,TRBV28,TRBJ1-5,CASSYPWTGGRQPQHF,TGTGCCAGCAGCTACCCCTGGACAGGGGGCCGGCAGCCCCAGCATTTT
-,-,TRBV28,TRBJ1-3,CASSQTNSNTIYF,TGTGCCAGCAGTCAGACAAATAGTAACACCATATATTTT
-,TRBD2,TRBV4-2,TRBJ2-1,CASSQVAGGSNEQFF,TGTGCCAGCAGCCAAGTAGCGGGAGGGTCGAATGAGCAGTTCTTC
-,-,TRBV30,TRBJ1-2,CAWKGEGYTF,TGTGCCTGGAAGGGGGAGGGCTACACCTTC
few,TRBD1,TRBV6-6,TRBJ1-1,CASSYRRQGNTEAFF,TGTGCCAGCAGTTACCGTCGACAGGGGAACACTGAAGCTTTCTTT
-,TRBD1,TRBV7-6,TRBJ2-2,CASSLRQGLNTGELFF,TGTGCCAGCAGCTTACGACAGGGCCTGAACACCGGGGAGCTGTTTTTT
-,-,TRBV6-1,TRBJ2-1,CASSDSYNEQFF,TGTGCCAGCAGTGACAGCTACAATGAGCAGTTCTTC
-,TRBD1,TRBV28,TRBJ2-5,CASSKTGLETQYF,TGTGCCAGCAGTAAGACAGGGTTGGAGACCCAGTACTTC
-,TRBD1,TRBV5-1,TRBJ1-3,CASRRTGGVNTIYF,TGCGCCAGCAGGAGGACAGGGGGTGTAAACACCATATATTTT
-,TRBD1,TRBV2,TRBJ2-7,CASSVGTGTYEQYF,TGTGCCAGCAGTGTCGGGACAGGGACCTACGAGCAGTACTTC
-,TRBD2,TRBV13,TRBJ2-1,CASSLFGRGLYNEQFF,TGTGCCAGCAGCTTATTTGGGCGGGGACTATACAATGAGCAGTTCTTC
few,-,TRBV28,TRBJ1-1,CASSFFSGNLKAFF,TGTGCCAGCAGTTTTTTTTCCGGGAACCTCAAAGCTTTCTTT
-,TRBD1,TRBV30,TRBJ1-5,CAWSVGTVLHQPQHF,TGTGCCTGGAGTGTGGGGACAGTACTTCATCAGCCCCAGCATTTT
-,-,TRBV6-5,TRBJ2-7,CASSRQDHYEQYF,TGTGCCAGCAGTCGACAGGACCACTACGAGCAGTACTTC
-,TRBD1,TRBV2,TRBJ1-2,CASPQGTGDGYTF,TGTGCCAGCCCCCAGGGGACAGGGGATGGCTACACCTTC
few,-,TRBV28,TRBJ1-1,CASSFGVRVEAFF,TGTGCCAGCAGTTTTGGTGTGCGGGTTGAAGCTTTCTTT
-,-,TRBV7-2,TRBJ2-7,CASSLVEAPYEQYF,TGTGCCAGCAGCTTAGTGGAGGCCCCCTACGAGCAGTACTTC
-,TRBD1,TRBV9,TRBJ2-7,CASSGTGELVEQYF,TGTGCCAGCAGCGGCACAGGGGAATTGGTCGAGCAGTACTTC
-,-,TRBV6-5,TRBJ1-2,CASTQGLVTGYTF,TGTGCCAGCACCCAGGGACTCGTGACCGGCTACACCTTC
-,TRBD1,TRBV29-1,TRBJ2-1,CSYLSRGSHNEQFF,TGCAGCTATCTTTCCAGGGGGAGCCACAATGAGCAGTTCTTC
-,-,TRBV6-5,TRBJ2-7,CASSTSGYRTYEQYF,TGTGCCAGCAGTACTAGTGGATACCGGACCTACGAGCAGTACTTC
-,-,TRBV29-1,TRBJ1-5,CSVGGFNQPQHF,TGCAGCGTGGGGGGATTCAATCAGCCCCAGCATTTT
once,-,TRBV29-1,TRBJ2-3,CSAAPGSDTQYF,TGCAGCGCCGCCCCAGGTTCAGATACGCAGTATTTT
-,-,TRBV18,TRBJ2-2,CASSPNIANTGELFF,TGTGCCAGCTCACCAAATATTGCGAACACCGGGGAGCTGTTTTTT
-,TRBD2,TRBV6-5,TRBJ2-7,CASSSSGGHLYEQYF,TGTGCCAGCAGCTCCAGCGGGGGCCACCTCTACGAGCAGTACTTC
few,-,TRBV7-9,TRBJ1-4,CASSLERGNEKLFF,TGTGCCAGCAGCTTAGAACGGGGGAATGAAAAACTGTTTTTT